This paragraph covers one T cell receptor beta chain sequence. The antigen remains unidentified. The sample is drawn from a study of CD8+ T cells in alopecia areata. Overall study: Treatment of the treated patients consisted of oral tofacitinib, 5 to 10 mg twice daily. Tofacitinib ran for 6 to 18 months before 6 months off drug.

Reverse transcribed after extraction, RNA yielded cDNA as the sequencing template. Using immunoSEQ multiplex PCR, the repertoire was profiled, and TCRdb retains in-frame clones only, with some absent. This table has about 160,000 clones, around 50% appearing once. Whole-study results and caveats: Elevated clonality characterized lesional scalp relative to normal scalp, particularly in alopecia totalis/universalis.

It was from alopecia areata patients that lesional scalp punch biopsies and peripheral blood were collected. Germline V gene sequence: CDR1 MNHNS, CDR2 SASEGT. CDR3 length: 13 residues. The V and J ends lost 8 bases and 11 bases respectively, with 19 bases between them. V usage is TRBV6-1 and J usage is TRBJ1-5; no definite D call. The TCR originated in a human donor with alopecia areata. Sequencing used CD4+ T cells sorted from blood. CDR3 nucleotides: TGTGCCAGCGCGGCAGCAAGTGGGTCGGCCCAGCATTTT. Amino acid sequence: CASAAASGSAQHF.